This T cell receptor beta chain was sequenced for a study of regulatory T cells in long-lasting Graves disease. Germline values: CDR1 KGHDR, CDR2 SFDVKD. The CDR3 length is 12 residues. Trimming removed 2 bases from V and 9 bases from J, with 7 bases in between. Whole-study results and caveats: Few sampled subjects may have lowered accuracy.

Time point here: newly diagnosed GD, antithyroid drugs for less than 3 months. After RNA was extracted from PBMCs, the TCR library was made from it. Assembly of TCR beta libraries relied on iRepertoire HTBI primers together with Arm-PCR of CDR3 regions. One entry per CDR3 protein, called by TCRdb with MiXCR from the multiplex PCR reads. This sample has roughly 610,000 distinct CDR3 sequences; 16% occur once, and the top ten carry 15% to 20%. Concerning this clonotype: The antigen is unknown.

Another study also made use of these data, one on T cells in Graves' hyperthyroidism and ophthalmopathy.

The material was peripheral blood mononuclear cells (PBMCs), obtained at new diagnosis, from a patient treated with antithyroid drugs. J is TRBJ2-1 and V is TRBV24-1; the D is unclear. This TCR came from a woman aged 30 to 39 with Graves disease. CDR3 nucleotide sequence: TGTGCCACCAGTGATTGGGTGGGTGAGCAGTTCTTC. It specifies CATSDWVGEQFF.